This T cell receptor (beta chain) was profiled in a study of identical twins. This clonotype turned up a few times. Germline CDR1 MGHRA, CDR2 YSYEKL. The length of the CDR3 is 15 residues. V shed 0 bases and J 8 bases; nucleotides not matched to a gene: 6. It was template switching that added a universal primer site, and there were unique molecular identifiers on the cDNA. TCRdb reanalysed the 5' RACE reads using MiXCR and keeps one entry per CDR3 protein. The repertoire includes 550,000 to 800,000 distinct CDR3 sequences, roughly 7.1% of them detected once, and 1.6% sits in the top ten. This same sample was also taken into another study, of yellow fever vaccine responses in identical twins.

The gene calls are TRBV4-1 and TRBJ1-2; 10 positions agree with TRBD1. Material: PBMCs. The TCR originated in a young woman in good health. The CDR3: CASSQETGGAWGYTF. As DNA, the CDR3 is TGCGCCAGCAGCCAAGAGACAGGGGGCGCGTGGGGCTACACCTTC.